The 7 T cell receptor beta chains below all came from one sample that was sequenced in a study of OX40 agonist ivuxolimab in advanced cancers. The method was immunoSEQ multiplex PCR; TCRdb's version includes in-frame clones alone and lacks a portion of them. The sample contains fewer than 65,000 clones, almost 90% of which appear only once. This specimen was CD4+ or CD8+ T cells sorted from blood, taken in a trial of the OX40 agonist ivuxolimab. These receptors were collected from an adult with an advanced solid tumor such as melanoma, head and neck, liver or kidney cancer.

The CDR3 DNA is TGTGCCAGCAGCGTAGGGGCGGAAAGCTCCTACGAGCAGTACTTC. As protein: CASSVGAESSYEQYF. The V and J genes are TRBV9 and TRBJ2-7; D gene unclear. Germline-derived CDR1 and CDR2 are SGDLS and YYNGEE. With 0 bases removed from V and 0 bases from J, the gap between germline ends came to 10 bases. This CDR3 is 15 amino acids long.

J is TRBJ1-1 and V is TRBV30, with D perhaps TRBD1 (6 bases). The CDR3 runs 13 residues. The V gene lost 1 base and the J gene lost 5 bases, with 11 bases spanning the gap. Germline V CDR1 and CDR2: GTSNPN, SVGIG (reference sequence). The CDR3 loop reads CAWSGRGETEAFF. CDR3 sequence (DNA): TGTGCCTGGAGTGGGAGGGGGGAGACTGAAGCTTTCTTT.

This clone was found once. The rearrangement uses TRBV11-2 and TRBJ2-6; 8 bases line up with TRBD1. From germline, CDR1 is SGHAT and CDR2 FQNNGV. V lost 5 bases, J lost 2 bases, and 2 bases stayed unmatched. The CDR3 consists of 15 residues. The CDR3 region has the DNA TGTGCCAGCAGCACGGACAGGGCTGGGGCCAACGTCCTGACTTTC. It codes for CASSTDRAGANVLTF. Looking up the rest from reference TRBV11-2 and TRBJ2-6 gives the full variable domain: EAGVAQSPRYKIIEKRQSVAFWCNPISGHATLYWYQQILGQGPKLLIQFQNNGVVDDSQLPKDRFSAERLKGVDSTLKIQPAKLEDSAVYLCASSTDRAGANVLTFGAGSRLTVL.

The count of this clone is one. The J gene is TRBJ2-5, the V gene TRBV29-1; 7 nucleotides match TRBD1. CDR3 size: 14 residues. V dropped 8 bases and J dropped 4; count of bases not matched to a gene: 13. Germline V gene sequence: CDR1 SQVTM, CDR2 ANQGSEA. The CDR3 loop is CSSSTGQWRETQYF. As DNA, the CDR3 is TGCAGCTCAAGTACGGGACAGTGGCGAGAGACCCAGTACTTC.

The genes are TRBV28 and TRBJ2-7; 9 positions agree with TRBD2. The CDR3 length is 13 residues. After removal of 9 bases from V and 2 bases from J, the junction contained 5 bases not matched to a gene. Per germline, CDR1 MDHEN and CDR2 SYDVKM. CDR3 residues: CASSTSGPYEQYF. The CDR3 region has the DNA TGTGCCAGTTCGACTAGCGGTCCCTACGAGCAGTACTTC.

The CDR3 DNA is TGTGCCAGCAGCGGAGTGGGGGTTGGGGGCTACACCTTC. It yields the protein CASSGVGVGGYTF. The chain employs TRBV7-9 and TRBJ1-2; D is possibly TRBD1 (5 bases). CDR1 SEHNR and CDR2 FQNEAQ come from the germline V gene (reference sequence). The V end lost 5 bases, the J end lost 8 bases, and 15 bases lay between the germline ends. The CDR3 loop spans 13 amino acids.

The rearrangement joins TRBV28 to TRBJ1-2; weak D call: TRBD1 (5 bases). Germline V CDR1 and CDR2: MDHEN, SYDVKM. This CDR3 is built from 17 residues. The V gene lost 3 bases and the J gene lost 1 base, with 18 bases spanning the gap. The CDR3 sequence: CASSFLGRGPLNYGYTF. The CDR3 bases are TGTGCCAGCAGTTTTTTGGGGAGGGGACCCCTTAACTATGGCTACACCTTC.